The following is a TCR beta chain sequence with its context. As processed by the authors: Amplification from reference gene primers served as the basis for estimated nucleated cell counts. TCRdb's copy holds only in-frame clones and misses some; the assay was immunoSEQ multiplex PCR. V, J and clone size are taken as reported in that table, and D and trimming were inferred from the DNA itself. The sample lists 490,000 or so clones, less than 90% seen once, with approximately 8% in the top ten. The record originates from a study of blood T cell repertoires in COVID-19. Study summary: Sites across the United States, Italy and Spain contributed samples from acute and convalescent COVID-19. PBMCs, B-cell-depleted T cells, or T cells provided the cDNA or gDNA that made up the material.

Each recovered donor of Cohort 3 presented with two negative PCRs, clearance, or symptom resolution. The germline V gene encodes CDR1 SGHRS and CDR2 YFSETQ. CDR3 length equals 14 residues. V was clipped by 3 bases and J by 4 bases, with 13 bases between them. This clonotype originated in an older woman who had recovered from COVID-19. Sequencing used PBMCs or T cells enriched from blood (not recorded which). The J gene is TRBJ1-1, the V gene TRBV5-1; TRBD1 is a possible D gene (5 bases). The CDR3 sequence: CASSSGHLSTEAFF. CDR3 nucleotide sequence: TGCGCCAGCAGCTCCGGACACTTGAGCACTGAAGCTTTCTTT.